This is a list of T cell receptor beta chains from one sample in a study of regulatory T cells in long-lasting Graves disease. TCRdb processed the multiplex PCR reads anew with MiXCR; each CDR3 protein has one entry. The sample has about 420,000 distinct CDR3 sequences, less than 20% seen once. The same sample was also used in a study of T cells in Graves' hyperthyroidism and ophthalmopathy.

The sequencing used peripheral blood mononuclear cells (PBMCs), collected at new diagnosis, from a patient treated with antithyroid drugs. These receptor sequences come from a woman aged 18-29 years with Graves disease. CDR3s include the opening cysteine and the closing phenylalanine or tryptophan. The D gene is left open where the match is weak. A row's size may be missing; if present it is once, few, many or a size class.

CDR3 protein: CASSSGRTNEKLFF
CDR3 DNA: TGCGCCAGCAGCTCGGGCCGAACTAATGAAAAACTGTTTTTT
clone size: NA
J gene: TRBJ1-4
V gene: TRBV5-1
D gene: NA

CDR3 protein: CSASLPNLNQPQHF
CDR3 DNA: TGCAGTGCCAGCTTGCCAAACCTCAATCAGCCCCAGCATTTT
clone size: few
J gene: TRBJ1-5
V gene: TRBV20-1
D gene: NA

CDR3 protein: CSARKATGPLSGYTF
CDR3 DNA: TGCAGTGCTAGGAAGGCGACAGGGCCCTTGAGTGGCTACACCTTC
clone size: few
J gene: TRBJ1-2
V gene: TRBV20-1
D gene: TRBD1

CDR3 protein: CASSLGGPGTGYLQYF
CDR3 DNA: TGTGCCAGCAGCCTAGGGGGTCCCGGGACAGGGTACTTGCAGTACTTC
clone size: NA
J gene: TRBJ2-7
V gene: TRBV28
D gene: TRBD1

CDR3 protein: CASSEDGNTIYF
CDR3 DNA: TGTGCCAGCAGTGAAGATGGAAACACCATATATTTT
clone size: few
J gene: TRBJ1-3
V gene: TRBV2
D gene: NA

CDR3 protein: CASSQDRMGIGVNEQFF
CDR3 DNA: TGTGCCAGCAGCCAAGATCGCATGGGGATAGGAGTCAATGAGCAGTTCTTC
clone size: many
J gene: TRBJ2-1
V gene: TRBV3-1
D gene: NA

CDR3 protein: CASSQGSSGNTIYF
CDR3 DNA: TGTGCCAGCAGCCAGGGGAGCTCTGGAAACACCATATATTTT
clone size: once
J gene: TRBJ1-3
V gene: TRBV3-1
D gene: NA

CDR3 protein: CASSHLYAGKNTEAFF
CDR3 DNA: TGCGCCAGCAGCCATCTCTACGCCGGGAAGAACACTGAAGCTTTCTTT
clone size: NA
J gene: TRBJ1-1
V gene: TRBV4-1
D gene: NA

CDR3 protein: CASSQGGRGSNTGELFF
CDR3 DNA: TGTGCCAGCAGCCAAGGCGGGAGGGGTTCGAACACCGGGGAGCTGTTTTTT
clone size: few
J gene: TRBJ2-2
V gene: TRBV14
D gene: TRBD2

CDR3 protein: CASSFSPGYGVYEQFF
CDR3 DNA: TGTGCCAGCAGCTTTTCCCCGGGCTATGGGGTCTATGAGCAGTTCTTC
clone size: few
J gene: TRBJ2-1
V gene: TRBV7-9
D gene: NA

CDR3 protein: CASDDRIYSQPQHF
CDR3 DNA: TGTGCCAGTGACGACAGGATCTATAGTCAGCCCCAGCATTTT
clone size: many
J gene: TRBJ1-5
V gene: TRBV19
D gene: NA

CDR3 protein: CASSPRGVGLAGHEQFF
CDR3 DNA: TGTGCCAGCAGCCCCAGGGGCGTGGGACTAGCGGGACATGAGCAGTTCTTC
clone size: many
J gene: TRBJ2-1
V gene: TRBV7-2
D gene: TRBD2

CDR3 protein: CASSSAGELFF
CDR3 DNA: TGTGCCAGCAGTTCCGCCGGGGAGCTGTTTTTT
clone size: many
J gene: TRBJ2-2
V gene: TRBV12-3/TRBV12-4
D gene: NA

CDR3 protein: CASNLLGGPETQYF
CDR3 DNA: TGTGCCAGCAACTTATTGGGCGGTCCTGAGACCCAGTACTTC
clone size: NA
J gene: TRBJ2-5
V gene: TRBV5-6
D gene: NA

CDR3 protein: CASSLERTSGRGNEQFF
CDR3 DNA: TGTGCCAGCAGCTTAGAGAGGACTAGCGGGAGAGGCAATGAGCAGTTCTTC
clone size: many
J gene: TRBJ2-1
V gene: TRBV7-9
D gene: TRBD2

CDR3 protein: CARNGPGEQYF
CDR3 DNA: TGTGCCAGGAATGGGCCCGGCGAGCAGTACTTC
clone size: NA
J gene: TRBJ2-7
V gene: TRBV28
D gene: NA

CDR3 protein: CSAEAGSTSTGELFF
CDR3 DNA: TGCAGTGCTGAAGCGGGATCTACCTCGACCGGGGAGCTGTTTTTT
clone size: many
J gene: TRBJ2-2
V gene: TRBV20-1
D gene: TRBD2

CDR3 protein: CASSGQRTDHYGYTF
CDR3 DNA: TGTGCCAGCAGCGGACAGAGGACGGACCACTATGGCTACACCTTC
clone size: NA
J gene: TRBJ1-2
V gene: TRBV9
D gene: NA

CDR3 protein: CASSQDLAGISIQETQYF
CDR3 DNA: TGCGCCAGCAGCCAAGATCTAGCGGGGATCTCCATACAAGAGACCCAGTACTTC
clone size: NA
J gene: TRBJ2-5
V gene: TRBV4-1
D gene: TRBD2

CDR3 protein: CASSPSGRAGFVEQFF
CDR3 DNA: TGTGCCAGCAGTCCTAGCGGGAGGGCCGGGTTCGTTGAGCAGTTCTTC
clone size: few
J gene: TRBJ2-1
V gene: TRBV9
D gene: TRBD2

CDR3 protein: CATKTLESSNQPQHF
CDR3 DNA: TGTGCCACCAAAACTTTGGAGAGTAGCAATCAGCCCCAGCATTTT
clone size: few
J gene: TRBJ1-5
V gene: TRBV27
D gene: NA

CDR3 protein: CASSRWAGGVETQYF
CDR3 DNA: TGTGCCAGTAGTAGGTGGGCAGGGGGCGTGGAGACCCAGTACTTC
clone size: NA
J gene: TRBJ2-5
V gene: TRBV19
D gene: TRBD1

CDR3 protein: CASSYPSPNEQFF
CDR3 DNA: TGTGCCAGCAGTTACCCTAGCCCCAATGAGCAGTTCTTC
clone size: few
J gene: TRBJ2-1
V gene: TRBV6-5
D gene: NA

CDR3 protein: CASSAAVSGNTIYF
CDR3 DNA: TGCGCCAGCAGTGCGGCAGTCTCTGGAAACACCATATATTTT
clone size: NA
J gene: TRBJ1-3
V gene: TRBV5-1
D gene: NA

CDR3 protein: CASRPDSTEAFF
CDR3 DNA: TGTGCCAGTAGACCGGACAGCACTGAAGCTTTCTTT
clone size: NA
J gene: TRBJ1-1
V gene: TRBV19
D gene: NA

CDR3 protein: CASSQDAQYNEKLFF
CDR3 DNA: TGCGCCAGCAGCCAAGATGCACAGTATAATGAAAAACTGTTTTTT
clone size: NA
J gene: TRBJ1-4
V gene: TRBV4-3
D gene: NA

CDR3 protein: CASSQVQPLGYTF
CDR3 DNA: TGTGCCAGCAGCCAAGTACAGCCTTTAGGCTACACCTTC
clone size: few
J gene: TRBJ1-2
V gene: TRBV3-1
D gene: NA

CDR3 protein: CASSLTGGQGNEQFF
CDR3 DNA: TGTGCCAGCAGCTTAACGGGAGGGCAGGGGAATGAGCAGTTCTTC
clone size: few
J gene: TRBJ2-1
V gene: TRBV7-9
D gene: TRBD2

CDR3 protein: CASSFEDPGGTEAFF
CDR3 DNA: TGTGCCAGCAGTTTTGAGGACCCAGGAGGAACTGAAGCTTTCTTT
clone size: NA
J gene: TRBJ1-1
V gene: TRBV6-5
D gene: NA

CDR3 protein: CAFSPGVREGSYNEQFF
CDR3 DNA: TGTGCCTTCTCACCAGGCGTGCGGGAGGGCTCCTACAATGAGCAGTTCTTC
clone size: NA
J gene: TRBJ2-1
V gene: TRBV18
D gene: TRBD2

CDR3 protein: CSARDPQATYNEQFF
CDR3 DNA: TGCAGTGCTAGAGATCCACAGGCTACCTACAATGAGCAGTTCTTC
clone size: many
J gene: TRBJ2-1
V gene: TRBV20-1
D gene: NA

CDR3 protein: CASSETRGGNQPQHF
CDR3 DNA: TGTGCCAGCAGCGAGACAAGAGGGGGCAATCAGCCCCAGCATTTT
clone size: many
J gene: TRBJ1-5
V gene: TRBV7-2
D gene: NA

CDR3 protein: CATSDPRGGNYGYTF
CDR3 DNA: TGTGCCACCAGTGACCCCCGGGGAGGCAACTATGGCTACACCTTC
clone size: NA
J gene: TRBJ1-2
V gene: TRBV24-1
D gene: NA

CDR3 protein: CASSLWPVSNQPQHF
CDR3 DNA: TGTGCCAGCAGTTTATGGCCAGTTAGCAATCAGCCCCAGCATTTT
clone size: many
J gene: TRBJ1-5
V gene: TRBV28
D gene: NA

CDR3 protein: CASSLGSERGNEKLFF
CDR3 DNA: TGTGCCAGCAGCTTAGGGTCCGAACGCGGAAATGAAAAACTGTTTTTT
clone size: few
J gene: TRBJ1-4
V gene: TRBV11-2
D gene: NA

CDR3 protein: CANSVQGGYIQYF
CDR3 DNA: TGTGCCAACAGTGTCCAGGGAGGATACATTCAGTACTTC
clone size: NA
J gene: TRBJ2-4
V gene: TRBV2
D gene: NA

CDR3 protein: CASRGPGTQYF
CDR3 DNA: TGTGCCAGCAGGGGGCCAGGGACCCAGTACTTC
clone size: many
J gene: TRBJ2-5
V gene: TRBV27
D gene: NA

CDR3 protein: CASSDRLAGEGEQYF
CDR3 DNA: TGTGCCAGCAGTGACCGACTAGCGGGAGAAGGGGAGCAGTACTTC
clone size: many
J gene: TRBJ2-7
V gene: TRBV6-1
D gene: TRBD2

CDR3 protein: CASSSERRTESVGYEQYF
CDR3 DNA: TGTGCCAGCAGTTCGGAACGCCGGACAGAGTCGGTGGGGTACGAGCAGTACTTC
clone size: many
J gene: TRBJ2-7
V gene: TRBV28
D gene: NA

CDR3 protein: CATMSLSAKNGEGNTIYF
CDR3 DNA: TGTGCCACCATGTCCCTATCCGCGAAGAACGGAGAAGGAAACACCATATATTTT
clone size: NA
J gene: TRBJ1-3
V gene: TRBV24-1
D gene: NA